Here is one T cell receptor (beta chain) with its context. The same CDR3 can be traced to other DNA sequences in this sample. This sample is drawn from a study of cytomegalovirus exposure and HLA in healthy donors. V was pared by 0 bases and J by 5 bases, with 8 bases between. CDR3 length equals 13 residues. Germline CDR1 and CDR2: SGHTS and YDEGEE. Primers included in the PCR were 60 Vbeta and 13 Jbeta primers. The table came from immunoSEQ multiplex PCR; TCRdb's copy has only in-frame clones and leaves some out. This table holds more than 90,000 clones, around 74% found once. While unrecorded immune exposures were likely, the donors were nominally healthy when sampled.

Sequencing input: PBMCs. The chain employs TRBV5-8 and TRBJ1-1, with D perhaps TRBD1 (5 bases). This sequence was found in a man aged 35-49 years in good health and CMV-seropositive. As DNA, the CDR3 is TGTGCCAGCAGCTTGGGTAGGGGAACTGAAGCTTTCTTT. Its protein product is CASSLGRGTEAFF.